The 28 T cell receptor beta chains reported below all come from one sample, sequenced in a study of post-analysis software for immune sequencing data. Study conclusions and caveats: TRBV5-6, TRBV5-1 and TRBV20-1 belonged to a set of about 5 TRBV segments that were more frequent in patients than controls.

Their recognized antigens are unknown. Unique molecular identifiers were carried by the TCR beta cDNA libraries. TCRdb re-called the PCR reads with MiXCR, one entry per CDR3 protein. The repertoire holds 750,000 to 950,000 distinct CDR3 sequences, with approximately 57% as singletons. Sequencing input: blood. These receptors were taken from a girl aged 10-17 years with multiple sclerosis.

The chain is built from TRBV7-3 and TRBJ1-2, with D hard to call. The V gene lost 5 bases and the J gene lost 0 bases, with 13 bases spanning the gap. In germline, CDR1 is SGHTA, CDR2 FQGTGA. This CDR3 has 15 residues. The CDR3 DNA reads TGTGCCAGCAGCCCTGACTCCGCGGCTAACTATGGCTACACCTTC. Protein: CASSPDSAANYGYTF.

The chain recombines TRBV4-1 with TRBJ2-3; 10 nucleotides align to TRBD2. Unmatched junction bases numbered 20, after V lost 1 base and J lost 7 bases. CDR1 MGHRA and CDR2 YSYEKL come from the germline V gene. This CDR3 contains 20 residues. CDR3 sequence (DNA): TGCGCCAGCAGCCAAGGTGAGGCTAGCGGGAGAGGAGGATTGAGAAATACGCAGTATTTT. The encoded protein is CASSQGEASGRGGLRNTQYF.

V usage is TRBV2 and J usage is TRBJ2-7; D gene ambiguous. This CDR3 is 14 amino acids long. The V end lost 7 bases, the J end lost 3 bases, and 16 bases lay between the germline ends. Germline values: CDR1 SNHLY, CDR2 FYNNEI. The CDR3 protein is CASTGPHYGYEQYF. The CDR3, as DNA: TGTGCCAGCACGGGCCCACATTACGGCTACGAGCAGTACTTC.

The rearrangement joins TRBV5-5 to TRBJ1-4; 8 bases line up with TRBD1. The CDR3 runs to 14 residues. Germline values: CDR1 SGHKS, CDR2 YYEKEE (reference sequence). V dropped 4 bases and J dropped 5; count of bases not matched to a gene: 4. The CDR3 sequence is CASSHRQGNEKLFF. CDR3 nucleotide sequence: TGTGCCAGCAGCCACAGACAGGGGAATGAAAAACTGTTTTTT.

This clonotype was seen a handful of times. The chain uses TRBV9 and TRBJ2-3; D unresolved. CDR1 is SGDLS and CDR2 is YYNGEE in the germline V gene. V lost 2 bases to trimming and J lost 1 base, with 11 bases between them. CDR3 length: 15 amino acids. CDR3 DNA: TGTGCCAGCAGCGTTTCGGCTGATCGCACAGATACGCAGTATTTT. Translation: CASSVSADRTDTQYF.

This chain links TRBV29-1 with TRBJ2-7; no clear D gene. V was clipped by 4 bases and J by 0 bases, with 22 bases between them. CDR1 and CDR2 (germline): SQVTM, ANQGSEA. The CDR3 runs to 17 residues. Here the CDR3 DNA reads TGCAGCGTTGCCCTCCGCGGTCACTCAGCCAGCTCCTACGAGCAGTACTTC. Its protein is CSVALRGHSASSYEQYF.

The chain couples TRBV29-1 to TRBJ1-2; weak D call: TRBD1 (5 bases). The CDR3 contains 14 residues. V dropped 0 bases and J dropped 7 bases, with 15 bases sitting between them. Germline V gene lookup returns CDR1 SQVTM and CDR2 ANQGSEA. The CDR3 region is CSVEDSVGEGGYTF. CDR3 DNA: TGCAGCGTTGAAGATTCGGTAGGGGAAGGTGGCTACACCTTC.

The CDR3 DNA sequence: TGTGCCAGCAACTTGGACAATGAGCAGTTCTTC. This gives the protein CASNLDNEQFF. The gene calls are TRBV11-2 and TRBJ2-7, with no clear D. The J call is doubtful: the DNA matches TRBJ2-1 better. CDR1 is SGHAT, CDR2 FQNNGV, per germline. This CDR3 region has 11 residues.

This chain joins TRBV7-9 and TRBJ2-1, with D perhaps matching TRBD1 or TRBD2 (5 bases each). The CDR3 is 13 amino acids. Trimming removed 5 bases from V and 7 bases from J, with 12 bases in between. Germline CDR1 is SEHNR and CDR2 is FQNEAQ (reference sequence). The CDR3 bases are TGTGCCAGCAGCCCCTTCTGGGGGAATGAGCAGTTCTTC. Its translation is CASSPFWGNEQFF.

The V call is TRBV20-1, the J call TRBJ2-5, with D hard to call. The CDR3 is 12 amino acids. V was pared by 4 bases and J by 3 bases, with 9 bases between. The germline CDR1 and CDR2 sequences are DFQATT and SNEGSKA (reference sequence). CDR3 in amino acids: CSANKGKETQYF. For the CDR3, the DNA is TGCAGTGCTAACAAGGGTAAAGAGACCCAGTACTTC.

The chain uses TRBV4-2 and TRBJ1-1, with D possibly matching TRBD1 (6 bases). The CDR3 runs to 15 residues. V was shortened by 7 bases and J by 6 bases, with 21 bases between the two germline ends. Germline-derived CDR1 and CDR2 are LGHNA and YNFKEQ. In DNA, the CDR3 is TGTGCCAGCAAGGGGGGGGTGCAACACAACTCTGAAGCTTTCTTT. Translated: CASKGGVQHNSEAFF.

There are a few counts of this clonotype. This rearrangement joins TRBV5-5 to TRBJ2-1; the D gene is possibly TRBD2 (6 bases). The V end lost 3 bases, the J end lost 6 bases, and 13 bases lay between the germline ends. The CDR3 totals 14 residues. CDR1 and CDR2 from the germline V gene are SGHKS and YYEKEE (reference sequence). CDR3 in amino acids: CASSWTTGGNEQFF. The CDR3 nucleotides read TGTGCCAGCAGCTGGACTACAGGTGGCAATGAGCAGTTCTTC.

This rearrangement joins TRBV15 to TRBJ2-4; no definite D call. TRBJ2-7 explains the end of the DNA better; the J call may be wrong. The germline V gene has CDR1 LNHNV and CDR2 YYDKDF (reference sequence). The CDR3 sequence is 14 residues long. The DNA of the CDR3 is TGTGCCACCAGCATTCGAGTCTCCCTCCACGAGCAGTACTTC. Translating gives CATSIRVSLHEQYF.

The CDR3 DNA follows: TGTGCCACCAGCAGAGAAGCTAGCGACTCCTACAATGAGCAGTTCTTC. Its translation: CATSREASDSYNEQFF. The V gene is TRBV15, the J gene TRBJ2-1, with a tentative D call TRBD2 (6 bases). This CDR3 has 16 residues. Germline V gene sequence: CDR1 LNHNV, CDR2 YYDKDF (reference sequence). V lost 0 bases and J 0 bases, leaving 9 bases between the germline ends.

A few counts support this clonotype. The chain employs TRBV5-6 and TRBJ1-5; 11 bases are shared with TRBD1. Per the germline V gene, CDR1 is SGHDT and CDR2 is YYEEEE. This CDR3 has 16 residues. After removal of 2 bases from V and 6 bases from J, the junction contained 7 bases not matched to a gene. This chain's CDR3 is CASSFGQGARGQPQHF. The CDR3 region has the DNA TGTGCCAGCAGCTTCGGACAGGGGGCGCGAGGTCAGCCCCAGCATTTT.

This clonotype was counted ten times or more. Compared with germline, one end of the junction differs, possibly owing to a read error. The chain's CDR3 is CASSLLSRETQYF. The CDR3 coding sequence is TGTGCCAGCAGCTTATTAAGCAGGGAGACCCAGTACTTC. This chain links TRBV5-1 with TRBJ2-5; D remains unclear. Germline V gene data show CDR1 as SGHRS and CDR2 as YFSETQ. This CDR3 spans 13 amino acids.

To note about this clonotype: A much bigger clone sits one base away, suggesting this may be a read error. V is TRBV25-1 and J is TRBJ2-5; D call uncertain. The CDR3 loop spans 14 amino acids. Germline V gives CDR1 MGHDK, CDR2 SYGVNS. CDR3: CASSEPSNQEAQYF. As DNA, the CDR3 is TGTGCCAGCAGTGAACCCTCCAACCAAGAGGCCCAGTACTTC.

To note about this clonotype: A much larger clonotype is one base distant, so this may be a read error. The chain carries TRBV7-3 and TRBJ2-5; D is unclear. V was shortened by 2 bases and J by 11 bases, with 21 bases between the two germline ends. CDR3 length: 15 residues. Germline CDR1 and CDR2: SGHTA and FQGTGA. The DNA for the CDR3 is TGTGCCAGCAGCTTAGGTCCTTCCGGACCCTACGGGCAGTACTTC. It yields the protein CASSLGPSGPYGQYF.

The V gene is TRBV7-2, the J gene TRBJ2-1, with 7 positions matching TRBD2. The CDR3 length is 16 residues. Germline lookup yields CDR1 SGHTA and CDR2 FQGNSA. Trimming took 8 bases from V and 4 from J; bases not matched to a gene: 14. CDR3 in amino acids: CASSITGLGPYNEQFF. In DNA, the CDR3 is TGTGCCAGCTCGATCACCGGACTAGGTCCGTACAATGAGCAGTTCTTC.

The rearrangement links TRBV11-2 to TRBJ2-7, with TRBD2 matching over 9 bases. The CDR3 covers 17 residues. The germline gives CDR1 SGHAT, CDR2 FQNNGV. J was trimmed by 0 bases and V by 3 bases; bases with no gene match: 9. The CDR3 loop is CASSFPKLAGLSYEQYF. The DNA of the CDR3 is TGTGCCAGCAGCTTCCCGAAACTAGCGGGCCTCTCCTACGAGCAGTACTTC.

CDR3 nucleotides: TGTGCCAGCAGTTTAAGCACTTCCTTTAGCGAGCAGTACTTC. Amino acid sequence: CASSLSTSFSEQYF. The rearrangement joins TRBV27 to TRBJ2-7; the D is unclear. Trimming took 2 bases from V and 6 from J, leaving 14 bases between them. CDR1 and CDR2 from the germline V gene are MNHEY and SMNVEV (reference sequence). The CDR3 covers 14 residues.

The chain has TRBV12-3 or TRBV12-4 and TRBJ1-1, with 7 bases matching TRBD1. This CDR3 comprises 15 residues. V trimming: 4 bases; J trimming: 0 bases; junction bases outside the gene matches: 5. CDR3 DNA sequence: TGTGCCAGCAGTTCGACAGGGCTAATGAACACTGAAGCTTTCTTT. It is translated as CASSSTGLMNTEAFF.

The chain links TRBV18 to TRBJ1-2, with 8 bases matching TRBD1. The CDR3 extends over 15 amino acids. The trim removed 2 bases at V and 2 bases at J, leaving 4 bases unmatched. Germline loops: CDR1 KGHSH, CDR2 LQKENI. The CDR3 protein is CASSPGTGENYGYTF. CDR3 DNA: TGTGCCAGCTCACCAGGGACAGGAGAGAACTATGGCTACACCTTC. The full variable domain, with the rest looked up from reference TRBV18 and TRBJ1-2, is NAGVMQNPRHLVRRRGQEARLRCSPMKGHSHVYWYRQLPEEGLKFMVYLQKENIIDESGMPKERFSAEFPKEGPSILRIQQVVRGDSAAYFCASSPGTGENYGYTFGSGTRLTVV.

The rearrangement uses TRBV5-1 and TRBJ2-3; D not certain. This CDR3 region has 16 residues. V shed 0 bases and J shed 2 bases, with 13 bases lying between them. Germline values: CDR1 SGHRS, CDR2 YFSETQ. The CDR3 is CASSLGPNPNTDTQYF. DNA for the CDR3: TGCGCCAGCAGCTTGGGCCCGAACCCAAACACAGATACGCAGTATTTT.

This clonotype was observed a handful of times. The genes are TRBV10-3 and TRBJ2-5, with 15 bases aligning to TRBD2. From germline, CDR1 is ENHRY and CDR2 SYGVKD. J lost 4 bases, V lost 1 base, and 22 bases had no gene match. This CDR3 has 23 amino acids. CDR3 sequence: CAISEYNQVGLAGGASGRETQYF. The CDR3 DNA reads TGTGCCATCAGTGAGTACAACCAAGTAGGACTAGCGGGAGGGGCGAGTGGAAGAGAGACCCAGTACTTC.

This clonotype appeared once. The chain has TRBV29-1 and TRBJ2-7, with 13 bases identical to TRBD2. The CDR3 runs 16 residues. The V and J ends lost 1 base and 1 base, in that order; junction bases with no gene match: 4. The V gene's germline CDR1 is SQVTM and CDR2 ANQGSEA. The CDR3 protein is CSVEGTSGRRSYEQYF. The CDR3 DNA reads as TGCAGCGTTGAAGGGACTAGCGGGAGACGGTCCTACGAGCAGTACTTC.

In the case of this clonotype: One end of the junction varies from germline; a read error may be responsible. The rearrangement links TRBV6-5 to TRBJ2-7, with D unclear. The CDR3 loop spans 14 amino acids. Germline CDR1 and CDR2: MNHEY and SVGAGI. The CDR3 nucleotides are TGTGCCAGCAGTGACTCCTACAGAGCCTACGAGCAGTACTTC. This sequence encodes CASSDSYRAYEQYF.

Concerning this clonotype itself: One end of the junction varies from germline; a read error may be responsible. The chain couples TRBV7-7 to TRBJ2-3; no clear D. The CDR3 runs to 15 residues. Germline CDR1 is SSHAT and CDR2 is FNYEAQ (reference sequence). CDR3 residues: CASSRTPSSTDTQYF. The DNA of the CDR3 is TGTGCTAGCAGCCGGACGCCTTCTAGCACAGATACGCAGTATTTT. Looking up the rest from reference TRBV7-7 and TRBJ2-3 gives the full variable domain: GAGVSQSPRYKVTKRGQDVTLRCDPISSHATLYWYQQALGQGPEFLTYFNYEAQPDKSGLPSDRFSAERPEGSISTLTIQRTEQRDSAMYRCASSRTPSSTDTQYFGPGTRLTVL.